Below are 3 T cell receptor beta chains sequenced from a single sample in a study of shared T cell receptors in the human thymus. TCRdb's table, derived via immunoSEQ multiplex PCR, lists solely in-frame clones and lacks some. There are 720,000 or so clones in the sample; approximately 85% occur only once, and under 0.012% lies in the top ten. These sequences were also reported in another study, on human thymus T cells.

The specimen was thymocytes. The receptors derive from a girl in the first two years of life with a congenital heart defect.

The chain combines TRBV5-6 with TRBJ2-2; D is perhaps TRBD2 (7 bases). CDR1 is SGHDT, CDR2 YYEEEE, per germline. Trimming pared 2 bases from V and 7 bases from J, leaving 18 bases between. The CDR3 contains 16 residues. The CDR3 here is CASSLIGGAGNGELFF. The CDR3 DNA is TGTGCCAGCAGCTTAATAGGGGGGGCGGGGAACGGGGAGCTGTTTTTT.

The rearrangement uses TRBV9 and TRBJ2-7, with TRBD2 matching over 8 bases. Looked up from germline, CDR1 is SGDLS and CDR2 is YYNGEE. The CDR3 covers 14 residues. The trim removed 1 base at V and 4 bases at J, leaving 4 bases unmatched. In DNA form, the CDR3 reads TGTGCCAGCAGCGTAAGTCGGGGGGGGTACGAGCAGTACTTC. Amino acids: CASSVSRGGYEQYF.

The gene calls are TRBV7-2 and TRBJ2-2; D unresolved. This CDR3 has 15 amino acids. CDR1 SGHTA and CDR2 FQGNSA come from the germline V gene. The V and J ends lost 3 bases and 7 bases respectively, with 15 bases between them. The CDR3 DNA sequence: TGTGCCAGCAGCTTGATGGTTTTCTCTAGCGGGGAGCTGTTTTTT. Residues: CASSLMVFSSGELFF.